This TCR beta chain was sequenced during a study of shared clonotypes between healthy human individuals. About the study: Three CD4 naive, three CD4 memory, two CD8 naive and one CD8 memory plate were used per donor. Findings of the study overall: A generally larger estimated richness was seen in naive subsets than in memory subsets. The study found roughly 5.3% of naive CD4 clonotypes shared across a handful of donors. The generation probabilities recorded for non-shared clonotypes fell below those of clonotypes shared by all four donors.

As concerns this clone: Its antigen remains unidentified.

TCRdb keeps only in-frame clones here, not all; method: immunoSEQ multiplex PCR. The top ten hold around 0.14% of the sample, which has about 2.4 million clones, around 90% seen once. Germline V CDR1 and CDR2: MNHNY, SVGAGI (reference sequence). The V and J ends lost 0 bases and 10 bases respectively, with 7 bases between them. CDR3 size: 12 residues. Sequences were obtained from naive CD4+ T cells sorted from blood. The subset: CD45RA+ positively selected. The J gene is TRBJ2-1, the V gene TRBV6-6; the D is unclear. This clonotype was obtained from a man younger than 35 in good health. CDR3 region: CASSYSGWEQFF. Here the CDR3 DNA reads TGTGCCAGCAGTTACTCGGGGTGGGAGCAGTTCTTC.